This T cell receptor beta chain was documented in a study of cytomegalovirus exposure and HLA in healthy donors. Study-level points and caveats: Productive status was seen about 90% or about 30% of the time for most TCR beta V segments in an earlier analysis.

On this clone itself: Antigen unknown.

With 60 Vbeta and 13 Jbeta primers, the PCR was carried out. The protocol was immunoSEQ multiplex PCR, while the TCRdb copy is restricted to in-frame clones and leaves out a portion. Among about 37,000 clones listed, 80% to 90% were seen once. Material for sequencing was PBMCs. The clonotype originates from a woman aged 40 to 50 in good health and CMV-seronegative.

The CDR3 loop reads CASSPRDSERSYTF. The CDR3 DNA is TGTGCCAGCAGCCCCCGGGACAGTGAACGTAGCTACACCTTC. The chain links TRBV14 to TRBJ1-2; 7 bases fit TRBD1. CDR1 is SGHDN, CDR2 FVKESK, per germline. Losses at the gene ends were 4 bases for V and 9 bases for J; bases not matched to a gene: 11. The CDR3 loop spans 14 amino acids.